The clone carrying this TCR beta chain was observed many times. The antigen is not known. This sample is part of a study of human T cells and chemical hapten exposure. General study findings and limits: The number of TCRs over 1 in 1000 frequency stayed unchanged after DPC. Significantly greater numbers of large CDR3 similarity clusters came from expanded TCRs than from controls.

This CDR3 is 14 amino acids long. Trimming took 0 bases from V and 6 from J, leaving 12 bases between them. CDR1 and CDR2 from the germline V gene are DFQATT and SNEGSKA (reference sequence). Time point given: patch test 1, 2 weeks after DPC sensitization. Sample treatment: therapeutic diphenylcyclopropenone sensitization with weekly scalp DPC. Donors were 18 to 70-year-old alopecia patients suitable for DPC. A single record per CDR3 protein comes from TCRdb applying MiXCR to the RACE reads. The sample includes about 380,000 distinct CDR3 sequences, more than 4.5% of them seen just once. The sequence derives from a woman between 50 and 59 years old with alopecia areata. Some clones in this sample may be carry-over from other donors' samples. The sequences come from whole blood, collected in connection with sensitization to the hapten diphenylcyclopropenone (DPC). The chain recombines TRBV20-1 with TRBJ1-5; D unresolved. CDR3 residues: CSAREGPRGQPQHF. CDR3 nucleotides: TGCAGTGCTAGAGAGGGCCCCCGGGGTCAGCCCCAGCATTTT.